The clone carrying this T cell receptor (beta chain) was seen only a few times. Its specificity is not known. A universal primer site arose from template switching, and cDNA bore unique molecular identifiers. TCRdb re-called the 5' RACE reads with MiXCR, one entry per CDR3 protein. Among 200,000 to 250,000 distinct CDR3 sequences listed, over 9.5% were seen once. The sample originates from a study of identical twins. Study-level points and caveats: Cord blood beta clonotypes present at high abundance carried fewer insertions; no such pattern appeared in memory repertoires.

Donors uniformly comprised healthy Caucasians. V lost 3 bases to trimming and J lost 3 bases, with 10 bases between them. The CDR3 sequence is 13 residues long. Germline CDR1 is DFQATT and CDR2 is SNEGSKA (reference sequence). The receptor was isolated from a middle-aged man in good health. The chain has TRBV20-1 and TRBJ2-3, with D tentatively TRBD1 (6 bases). Sequencing used memory T cells sorted from blood. CDR3 sequence (DNA): TGCAGTGCTAGCGAAACAGGGACAGATACGCAGTATTTT. Translation: CSASETGTDTQYF.